Listed below are T cell receptor beta chains from one sample, sequenced in a study of cytomegalovirus exposure and HLA in healthy donors. Data came from immunoSEQ multiplex PCR; TCRdb stores just in-frame clones and leaves some out. The repertoire holds about 170,000 clones, with 79% as singletons. The material sequenced was PBMCs. The receptor source for this set is a woman aged 45-65 years in good health and CMV-seronegative. Each CDR3 is given with its conserved first and last residue. D genes are given only for firm matches. For some rows the clone size is stated as once, few or many, or as a class when expanded; others skip it.

V: TRBV6-1; J: TRBJ1-5; D: NA; size: NA; CDR3: CASSDRPGEWGDYSNQPQHF; DNA: TGTGCCAGCAGTGATCGGCCAGGGGAGTGGGGGGACTATAGCAATCAGCCCCAGCATTTT
V: TRBV11-3; J: TRBJ2-3; D: NA; size: NA; CDR3: CASSLGAGSTDTQYF; DNA: TGTGCCAGCAGCTTAGGGGCAGGGAGCACAGATACGCAGTATTTT
V: TRBV1; J: TRBJ2-7; D: NA; size: NA; CDR3: CTSNFHGYEQYF; DNA: TGCACCAGCAACTTCCACGGCTACGAGCAGTACTTC
V: TRBV15; J: TRBJ1-4; D: TRBD1; size: once; CDR3: CATSRLGTGVGREKLFF; DNA: TGTGCCACCAGCAGGTTGGGGACAGGGGTTGGGCGTGAAAAACTGTTTTTT
V: TRBV6-6; J: TRBJ1-1; D: NA; size: NA; CDR3: CASDRGGVNTEAFF; DNA: TGTGCCAGCGACCGGGGGGGGGTGAACACTGAAGCTTTCTTT
V: TRBV7-3; J: TRBJ2-1; D: NA; size: NA; CDR3: CASSLRNWRKRNNEQFF; DNA: TGTGCCAGCAGCTTAAGGAATTGGCGGAAAAGAAACAATGAGCAGTTCTTC
V: TRBV11-2; J: TRBJ2-7; D: NA; size: NA; CDR3: CASSLVPSTVYYEQYF; DNA: TGTGCCAGCAGCTTAGTGCCCTCGACAGTTTACTACGAGCAGTACTTC
V: TRBV7-9; J: TRBJ2-2; D: TRBD1; size: NA; CDR3: CASSFDRGNTGELFF; DNA: TGTGCCAGCAGCTTCGACAGGGGAAACACCGGGGAGCTGTTTTTT
V: TRBV7-9; J: TRBJ2-3; D: TRBD2; size: NA; CDR3: CASSSGLAGSTDTQYF; DNA: TGTGCCAGCAGCTCGGGACTAGCGGGAAGCACAGATACGCAGTATTTT
V: TRBV6-1; J: TRBJ1-1; D: NA; size: few; CDR3: CATRANLNTEAFF; DNA: TGTGCCACCCGCGCGAACCTGAACACTGAAGCTTTCTTT
V: TRBV29-1; J: TRBJ2-1; D: TRBD2; size: NA; CDR3: CSVEPWTSGGGSSYNEQFF; DNA: TGCAGCGTTGAACCTTGGACTAGCGGGGGGGGAAGCTCCTACAATGAGCAGTTCTTC
V: TRBV28; J: TRBJ2-2; D: TRBD2; size: NA; CDR3: CASSPGLAGYRGELFF; DNA: TGTGCCAGCAGCCCAGGACTAGCGGGATATCGGGGGGAGCTGTTTTTT
V: TRBV5-1; J: TRBJ2-7; D: NA; size: NA; CDR3: CASSFDRSDGYEQYF; DNA: TGCGCCAGCAGCTTTGACAGGTCGGACGGCTACGAGCAGTACTTC
V: TRBV6-6; J: TRBJ1-4; D: TRBD1; size: NA; CDR3: CATETGLNEKLFF; DNA: TGTGCCACCGAGACAGGGTTAAATGAAAAACTGTTTTTT
V: TRBV28; J: TRBJ2-7; D: NA; size: NA; CDR3: CASRLSSLLTYEQYF; DNA: TGTGCCAGCCGACTTTCTAGCCTGCTCACCTACGAGCAGTACTTC
V: TRBV30; J: TRBJ2-7; D: NA; size: NA; CDR3: CAWSVWVSEQYF; DNA: TGTGCCTGGAGTGTATGGGTGAGCGAGCAGTACTTC
V: TRBV9; J: TRBJ2-1; D: TRBD2; size: NA; CDR3: CASSATSGSHEQFF; DNA: TGTGCCAGCAGCGCGACTAGCGGGAGCCATGAGCAGTTCTTC
V: TRBV2; J: TRBJ2-7; D: NA; size: NA; CDR3: CASSENSYEQYF; DNA: TGTGCCAGCAGCGAGAACTCCTACGAGCAGTACTTC
V: TRBV19; J: TRBJ2-1; D: NA; size: NA; CDR3: CAVNTGLDEQFF; DNA: TGTGCTGTGAACACGGGTTTGGATGAGCAGTTCTTC
V: TRBV20-1; J: TRBJ2-7; D: NA; size: NA; CDR3: CSFGVGWEQYF; DNA: TGCAGCTTTGGAGTCGGTTGGGAGCAGTACTTC
V: TRBV25-1; J: TRBJ2-1; D: NA; size: NA; CDR3: CASSGTSTRWAFF; DNA: TGTGCCAGCAGTGGAACCTCGACTAGATGGGCGTTCTTC
V: TRBV5-1; J: TRBJ2-7; D: TRBD2; size: NA; CDR3: CASSLSTGTSGLGQYF; DNA: TGCGCCAGCAGCTTGTCGACCGGGACTAGCGGCCTCGGGCAGTACTTC
V: TRBV19; J: TRBJ1-6; D: TRBD1; size: NA; CDR3: CASSGQVVNSPLHF; DNA: TGTGCCAGTAGTGGACAGGTCGTCAATTCACCCCTCCACTTT
V: TRBV7-2; J: TRBJ1-1; D: NA; size: NA; CDR3: CASSFDRIAEAFF; DNA: TGTGCCAGCAGCTTCGACAGGATTGCTGAAGCTTTCTTT
V: TRBV7-6; J: TRBJ2-2; D: NA; size: NA; CDR3: CASSLAQSTGELFF; DNA: TGTGCCAGCAGCTTAGCACAGTCAACCGGGGAGCTGTTTTTT
V: TRBV19; J: TRBJ1-1; D: NA; size: NA; CDR3: CASNSMGAQAFF; DNA: TGTGCCAGTAACAGCATGGGGGCCCAAGCTTTCTTT
V: TRBV19; J: TRBJ2-2; D: NA; size: NA; CDR3: CASSGDIPLSILPGELFF; DNA: TGTGCCAGTAGTGGGGACATTCCCCTCTCGATTTTACCGGGGGAGCTGTTTTTT
V: TRBV25-1; J: TRBJ2-1; D: TRBD1; size: NA; CDR3: CASRGQGWNEQFF; DNA: TGTGCCAGCAGAGGACAGGGCTGGAATGAGCAGTTCTTC
V: TRBV5-1; J: TRBJ1-4; D: NA; size: once; CDR3: CASGKGETNEKLFF; DNA: TGCGCCAGTGGGAAGGGGGAGACTAATGAAAAACTGTTTTTT
V: TRBV6-6; J: TRBJ1-1; D: TRBD1; size: NA; CDR3: CASSYRGHNTEAFF; DNA: TGTGCCAGCAGTTACAGGGGGCATAACACTGAAGCTTTCTTT
V: TRBV27; J: TRBJ1-1; D: NA; size: few; CDR3: CASRVQGALLRPAFF; DNA: TGTGCCAGCAGGGTACAGGGTGCTTTGCTACGGCCGGCTTTCTTT
V: TRBV4-2; J: TRBJ2-1; D: NA; size: NA; CDR3: CASSQGKGDSYNEQFF; DNA: TGTGCCAGCAGCCAAGGGAAGGGAGACTCCTACAATGAGCAGTTCTTC
V: TRBV4-3; J: TRBJ1-4; D: TRBD1; size: NA; CDR3: CASSQEQGGSEKLFF; DNA: TGCGCCAGCAGCCAAGAACAGGGGGGGAGTGAAAAACTGTTTTTT
V: TRBV28; J: TRBJ2-7; D: TRBD1; size: NA; CDR3: CASSHTRKGQPRDRVIYEQYF; DNA: TGTGCCAGCAGCCACACGCGCAAGGGCCAACCGCGGGACAGGGTTATATACGAGCAGTACTTC
V: TRBV15; J: TRBJ1-4; D: NA; size: NA; CDR3: CATSKGHLQGEKLFF; DNA: TGTGCCACCAGCAAGGGACACCTGCAGGGTGAAAAACTGTTTTTT
V: TRBV7-2; J: TRBJ2-1; D: TRBD2; size: NA; CDR3: CASSFAGGPGNEQFF; DNA: TGTGCCAGCAGCTTTGCGGGAGGGCCGGGGAATGAGCAGTTCTTC
V: TRBV7-2; J: TRBJ2-2; D: TRBD2; size: NA; CDR3: CASSRTSPTGELFF; DNA: TGTGCCAGCAGCCGGACTAGCCCAACCGGGGAGCTGTTTTTT
V: TRBV6-1; J: TRBJ2-7; D: NA; size: NA; CDR3: CASPKGGQVYEQYF; DNA: TGTGCCAGCCCGAAAGGGGGACAAGTCTACGAGCAGTACTTC
V: TRBV19; J: TRBJ1-1; D: NA; size: NA; CDR3: CASSIKRTTEAFF; DNA: TGTGCCAGTAGTATAAAACGGACAACTGAAGCTTTCTTT
V: TRBV18; J: TRBJ2-2; D: NA; size: once; CDR3: CASSPPTGPVDTGELFF; DNA: TGTGCCAGCTCACCACCGACAGGCCCGGTGGACACCGGGGAGCTGTTTTTT
V: TRBV4-3; J: TRBJ2-1; D: TRBD2; size: NA; CDR3: CASSQMRIAGDNEQFF; DNA: TGCGCCAGCAGCCAGATGCGGATAGCGGGGGACAATGAGCAGTTCTTC
V: TRBV9; J: TRBJ2-2; D: TRBD1; size: NA; CDR3: CASSAGQGGTGELFF; DNA: TGTGCCAGCAGCGCAGGACAGGGCGGGACCGGGGAGCTGTTTTTT
V: TRBV6-1; J: TRBJ2-7; D: NA; size: NA; CDR3: CASGQGGSYEQYF; DNA: TGTGCCAGCGGGCAGGGGGGCTCCTACGAGCAGTACTTC
V: TRBV27; J: TRBJ2-7; D: NA; size: NA; CDR3: CASSPTVPPYEQYF; DNA: TGTGCCAGCAGTCCTACTGTTCCCCCCTACGAGCAGTACTTC
V: TRBV2; J: TRBJ1-3; D: TRBD1; size: NA; CDR3: CASSPDRGVGNTIYF; DNA: TGTGCCAGCAGTCCTGACAGGGGCGTCGGAAACACCATATATTTT
V: TRBV6-1; J: TRBJ1-4; D: TRBD1; size: few; CDR3: CAIGQGSYNEKLFF; DNA: TGTGCCATCGGACAGGGATCCTATAATGAAAAACTGTTTTTT
V: TRBV28; J: TRBJ1-2; D: TRBD1; size: NA; CDR3: CASSYRGRNYGYTF; DNA: TGTGCCAGCAGTTACAGGGGGCGCAACTATGGCTACACCTTC
V: TRBV4-2; J: TRBJ1-2; D: TRBD1; size: NA; CDR3: CASSHETGEDYGYTF; DNA: TGTGCCAGCAGCCATGAGACAGGGGAGGACTATGGCTACACCTTC
V: TRBV2; J: TRBJ1-5; D: NA; size: NA; CDR3: CASSGAGGDRPQHF; DNA: TGTGCCAGCAGTGGAGCGGGAGGGGATCGGCCCCAGCATTTT
V: TRBV6-1; J: TRBJ1-1; D: TRBD1; size: NA; CDR3: CASSLDRGTNTEAFF; DNA: TGTGCCAGCAGCCTGGACAGGGGGACGAACACTGAAGCTTTCTTT
V: TRBV5-6; J: TRBJ2-3; D: TRBD1; size: NA; CDR3: CASSPDRGFGDTQYF; DNA: TGTGCCAGCAGCCCGGACAGGGGATTTGGAGATACGCAGTATTTT
V: TRBV7-2; J: TRBJ2-7; D: TRBD2; size: NA; CDR3: CASSLVSASGRLSYEQYF; DNA: TGTGCCAGCAGCTTAGTATCGGCTAGCGGGCGCCTCTCCTACGAGCAGTACTTC
V: TRBV11-3; J: TRBJ1-6; D: NA; size: NA; CDR3: CASSTRVLNNSPLHF; DNA: TGTGCCAGCAGCACCAGGGTCCTTAATAATTCACCCCTCCACTTT
V: TRBV13; J: TRBJ1-2; D: TRBD1; size: NA; CDR3: CASRLGQANYGYTF; DNA: TGTGCCAGCAGGTTGGGACAGGCAAACTATGGCTACACCTTC
V: TRBV4-2; J: TRBJ2-1; D: TRBD1; size: NA; CDR3: CASSTIGDRGPPREQFF; DNA: TGTGCCAGCAGCACCATTGGGGACAGGGGGCCCCCCAGGGAGCAGTTCTTC